The sequence of this T cell receptor (beta chain) was determined in a study of T cell changes during pregnancy in multiple sclerosis. Germline trimming cut 3 bases from V and 8 bases from J; bases unmatched to any gene: 3. The CDR3 totals 12 residues. CDR1 and CDR2 (germline): KGHSH, LQKENI. Profiled with immunoSEQ multiplex PCR; TCRdb holds only in-frame clones, not every one. The repertoire holds about 77,000 clones, with roughly 90% as singletons. This clone appeared a few times. Source: peripheral blood, taken before pregnancy. The TCR originated in a female donor with multiple sclerosis, enrolled in a pregnancy study. V and J are TRBV18 and TRBJ1-1, with 7 positions matching TRBD1. The CDR3 DNA sequence: TGTGCCAGCTCACCTAACAGGGGAGAAGCTTTCTTT. Amino acids: CASSPNRGEAFF.